The TCR beta chain under discussion was sequenced for a study of T cell repertoires in aging, cancer and after chemotherapy (dated by TCRdb to between 2017 and 2020). About the investigation overall: Donors were distributed across six age groups ranging from 30 or younger to 70 or older, with at least three individuals included per group. A cohort of 218 cancer patients (about 94 with hematological and approximately 120 with solid cancers) was assembled, and approximately 95 healthy donors were included as a reference group. To look at immunoaging and at how T cells reconstitute after chemotherapy, the study profiled TCR beta repertoires in peripheral blood from both healthy donors and cancer patients. In the hematological group, the paired samples taken before and after chemotherapy came from chronic lymphocytic leukemia patients given fludarabine- or bendamustine-based regimens. The complete dataset included 8 million to 9.5 million TCR reads. The paper as a whole reports these results and caveats: Median generation probability increased over the chemotherapy interval in both cancer cohorts, suggesting repertoire reconstitution through rebound thymic output. According to the authors, the repertoire data do not allow conclusions to be drawn about immunological memory after chemotherapy. In healthy donors, the decline in TCR diversity with age was mainly explained by loss of richness, whereas in cancer patients loss of evenness was also found to contribute. Hematological cancer patients had infiltration of lymphoid organs, and this infiltration may itself impair thymic emigration or peripheral T cell expansion. Compared with age-matched healthy donors, untreated patients with hematological or solid cancers had significantly lower TCR diversity and higher clonality in blood.

TCR beta rearrangements were amplified from genomic DNA isolated from peripheral blood, not from sorted cells or RNA. The CDR3 numbers 16 residues from cysteine through phenylalanine. Just the 48-base CDR3 DNA is kept, in frame starting at base 1. The junction carries 18 bases between V and J, which are trimmed by 6 bases and 2 bases respectively. As encoded in the germline V gene (reference sequence), CDR1 is MNHNY while CDR2 is SVGAGI. About this clonotype: Its antigen target is currently unknown. Per-base qualities were not stored, and no clone one base away is much larger.

Using a mixed TRB-A/B primer pool, multiplex touch-down PCR amplified rearranged TRB sequences covering the V, D and J segments. Illumina adapters and sample indices were added to the amplicons in two consecutive PCR reactions performed with Phusion HS II polymerase. After gel purification with the NucleoSpin Gel and PCR Clean-up kit, the amplicons were checked using Qubit and an Agilent 2100 Bioanalyzer. Libraries were sequenced on an Illumina MiSeq using 600-cycle, single-indexed, paired-end runs. In the source study's methods: Processing of the TRB sequences was carried out with MiXCR versions 2.12 and 3.0.5. A clone was defined as each unique CDR3 nucleotide sequence, and only productive sequences supported by at least two reads were kept. Repertoire metrics included Shannon diversity, evenness, clonality (one minus evenness), and alpha-parameterized diversity profiles from alpha 0 to 5. The IGoR algorithm was used to calculate generation probabilities of clones in the paired pre- and post-chemotherapy samples. The raw public data were reprocessed by TCRdb itself: fastp quality trimming at Q25, MiXCR clonotype calling, in-frame beta chains only. Each entry is one CDR3 protein sequence, shown with its most common DNA and genes. TCRdb assigned the V and J calls; the authors' analysis was not used. For this sample there are fewer than 6,000 distinct CDR3 sequences; 40% to 55% appear just once. 6% to 7% of the sample is held by the ten biggest clonotypes.

The material sequenced was blood. The sequence came from a human donor with a blood cancer. The sequence is built from TRBV6-6 and TRBJ2-3; TRBD1 is a possible D gene, resting on 5 matching bases. The CDR3 protein sequence reads: CASSRTTEMLTDTQYF. The sequence in DNA is TGTGCCAGCAGCCGAACGACAGAGATGCTCACAGATACGCAGTATTTT.